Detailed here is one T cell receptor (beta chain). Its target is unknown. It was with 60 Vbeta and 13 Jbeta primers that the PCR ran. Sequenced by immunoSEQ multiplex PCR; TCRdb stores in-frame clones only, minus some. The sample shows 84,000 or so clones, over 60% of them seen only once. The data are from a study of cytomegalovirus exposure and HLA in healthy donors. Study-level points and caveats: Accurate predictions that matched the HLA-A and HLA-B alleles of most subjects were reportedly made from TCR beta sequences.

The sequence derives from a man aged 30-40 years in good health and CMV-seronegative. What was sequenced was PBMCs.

In DNA form, the CDR3 reads TGCAGCGTTGAAGATCGGGACAGGTGGAACACTGAAGCTTTCTTT. Translated, it gives CSVEDRDRWNTEAFF. The V gene is TRBV29-1, the J gene TRBJ1-1; TRBD1 aligns across 8 bases. Germline loops: CDR1 SQVTM, CDR2 ANQGSEA. Germline trimming cut 0 bases from V and 1 base from J; bases unmatched to any gene: 4. The length of the CDR3 is 15 residues.